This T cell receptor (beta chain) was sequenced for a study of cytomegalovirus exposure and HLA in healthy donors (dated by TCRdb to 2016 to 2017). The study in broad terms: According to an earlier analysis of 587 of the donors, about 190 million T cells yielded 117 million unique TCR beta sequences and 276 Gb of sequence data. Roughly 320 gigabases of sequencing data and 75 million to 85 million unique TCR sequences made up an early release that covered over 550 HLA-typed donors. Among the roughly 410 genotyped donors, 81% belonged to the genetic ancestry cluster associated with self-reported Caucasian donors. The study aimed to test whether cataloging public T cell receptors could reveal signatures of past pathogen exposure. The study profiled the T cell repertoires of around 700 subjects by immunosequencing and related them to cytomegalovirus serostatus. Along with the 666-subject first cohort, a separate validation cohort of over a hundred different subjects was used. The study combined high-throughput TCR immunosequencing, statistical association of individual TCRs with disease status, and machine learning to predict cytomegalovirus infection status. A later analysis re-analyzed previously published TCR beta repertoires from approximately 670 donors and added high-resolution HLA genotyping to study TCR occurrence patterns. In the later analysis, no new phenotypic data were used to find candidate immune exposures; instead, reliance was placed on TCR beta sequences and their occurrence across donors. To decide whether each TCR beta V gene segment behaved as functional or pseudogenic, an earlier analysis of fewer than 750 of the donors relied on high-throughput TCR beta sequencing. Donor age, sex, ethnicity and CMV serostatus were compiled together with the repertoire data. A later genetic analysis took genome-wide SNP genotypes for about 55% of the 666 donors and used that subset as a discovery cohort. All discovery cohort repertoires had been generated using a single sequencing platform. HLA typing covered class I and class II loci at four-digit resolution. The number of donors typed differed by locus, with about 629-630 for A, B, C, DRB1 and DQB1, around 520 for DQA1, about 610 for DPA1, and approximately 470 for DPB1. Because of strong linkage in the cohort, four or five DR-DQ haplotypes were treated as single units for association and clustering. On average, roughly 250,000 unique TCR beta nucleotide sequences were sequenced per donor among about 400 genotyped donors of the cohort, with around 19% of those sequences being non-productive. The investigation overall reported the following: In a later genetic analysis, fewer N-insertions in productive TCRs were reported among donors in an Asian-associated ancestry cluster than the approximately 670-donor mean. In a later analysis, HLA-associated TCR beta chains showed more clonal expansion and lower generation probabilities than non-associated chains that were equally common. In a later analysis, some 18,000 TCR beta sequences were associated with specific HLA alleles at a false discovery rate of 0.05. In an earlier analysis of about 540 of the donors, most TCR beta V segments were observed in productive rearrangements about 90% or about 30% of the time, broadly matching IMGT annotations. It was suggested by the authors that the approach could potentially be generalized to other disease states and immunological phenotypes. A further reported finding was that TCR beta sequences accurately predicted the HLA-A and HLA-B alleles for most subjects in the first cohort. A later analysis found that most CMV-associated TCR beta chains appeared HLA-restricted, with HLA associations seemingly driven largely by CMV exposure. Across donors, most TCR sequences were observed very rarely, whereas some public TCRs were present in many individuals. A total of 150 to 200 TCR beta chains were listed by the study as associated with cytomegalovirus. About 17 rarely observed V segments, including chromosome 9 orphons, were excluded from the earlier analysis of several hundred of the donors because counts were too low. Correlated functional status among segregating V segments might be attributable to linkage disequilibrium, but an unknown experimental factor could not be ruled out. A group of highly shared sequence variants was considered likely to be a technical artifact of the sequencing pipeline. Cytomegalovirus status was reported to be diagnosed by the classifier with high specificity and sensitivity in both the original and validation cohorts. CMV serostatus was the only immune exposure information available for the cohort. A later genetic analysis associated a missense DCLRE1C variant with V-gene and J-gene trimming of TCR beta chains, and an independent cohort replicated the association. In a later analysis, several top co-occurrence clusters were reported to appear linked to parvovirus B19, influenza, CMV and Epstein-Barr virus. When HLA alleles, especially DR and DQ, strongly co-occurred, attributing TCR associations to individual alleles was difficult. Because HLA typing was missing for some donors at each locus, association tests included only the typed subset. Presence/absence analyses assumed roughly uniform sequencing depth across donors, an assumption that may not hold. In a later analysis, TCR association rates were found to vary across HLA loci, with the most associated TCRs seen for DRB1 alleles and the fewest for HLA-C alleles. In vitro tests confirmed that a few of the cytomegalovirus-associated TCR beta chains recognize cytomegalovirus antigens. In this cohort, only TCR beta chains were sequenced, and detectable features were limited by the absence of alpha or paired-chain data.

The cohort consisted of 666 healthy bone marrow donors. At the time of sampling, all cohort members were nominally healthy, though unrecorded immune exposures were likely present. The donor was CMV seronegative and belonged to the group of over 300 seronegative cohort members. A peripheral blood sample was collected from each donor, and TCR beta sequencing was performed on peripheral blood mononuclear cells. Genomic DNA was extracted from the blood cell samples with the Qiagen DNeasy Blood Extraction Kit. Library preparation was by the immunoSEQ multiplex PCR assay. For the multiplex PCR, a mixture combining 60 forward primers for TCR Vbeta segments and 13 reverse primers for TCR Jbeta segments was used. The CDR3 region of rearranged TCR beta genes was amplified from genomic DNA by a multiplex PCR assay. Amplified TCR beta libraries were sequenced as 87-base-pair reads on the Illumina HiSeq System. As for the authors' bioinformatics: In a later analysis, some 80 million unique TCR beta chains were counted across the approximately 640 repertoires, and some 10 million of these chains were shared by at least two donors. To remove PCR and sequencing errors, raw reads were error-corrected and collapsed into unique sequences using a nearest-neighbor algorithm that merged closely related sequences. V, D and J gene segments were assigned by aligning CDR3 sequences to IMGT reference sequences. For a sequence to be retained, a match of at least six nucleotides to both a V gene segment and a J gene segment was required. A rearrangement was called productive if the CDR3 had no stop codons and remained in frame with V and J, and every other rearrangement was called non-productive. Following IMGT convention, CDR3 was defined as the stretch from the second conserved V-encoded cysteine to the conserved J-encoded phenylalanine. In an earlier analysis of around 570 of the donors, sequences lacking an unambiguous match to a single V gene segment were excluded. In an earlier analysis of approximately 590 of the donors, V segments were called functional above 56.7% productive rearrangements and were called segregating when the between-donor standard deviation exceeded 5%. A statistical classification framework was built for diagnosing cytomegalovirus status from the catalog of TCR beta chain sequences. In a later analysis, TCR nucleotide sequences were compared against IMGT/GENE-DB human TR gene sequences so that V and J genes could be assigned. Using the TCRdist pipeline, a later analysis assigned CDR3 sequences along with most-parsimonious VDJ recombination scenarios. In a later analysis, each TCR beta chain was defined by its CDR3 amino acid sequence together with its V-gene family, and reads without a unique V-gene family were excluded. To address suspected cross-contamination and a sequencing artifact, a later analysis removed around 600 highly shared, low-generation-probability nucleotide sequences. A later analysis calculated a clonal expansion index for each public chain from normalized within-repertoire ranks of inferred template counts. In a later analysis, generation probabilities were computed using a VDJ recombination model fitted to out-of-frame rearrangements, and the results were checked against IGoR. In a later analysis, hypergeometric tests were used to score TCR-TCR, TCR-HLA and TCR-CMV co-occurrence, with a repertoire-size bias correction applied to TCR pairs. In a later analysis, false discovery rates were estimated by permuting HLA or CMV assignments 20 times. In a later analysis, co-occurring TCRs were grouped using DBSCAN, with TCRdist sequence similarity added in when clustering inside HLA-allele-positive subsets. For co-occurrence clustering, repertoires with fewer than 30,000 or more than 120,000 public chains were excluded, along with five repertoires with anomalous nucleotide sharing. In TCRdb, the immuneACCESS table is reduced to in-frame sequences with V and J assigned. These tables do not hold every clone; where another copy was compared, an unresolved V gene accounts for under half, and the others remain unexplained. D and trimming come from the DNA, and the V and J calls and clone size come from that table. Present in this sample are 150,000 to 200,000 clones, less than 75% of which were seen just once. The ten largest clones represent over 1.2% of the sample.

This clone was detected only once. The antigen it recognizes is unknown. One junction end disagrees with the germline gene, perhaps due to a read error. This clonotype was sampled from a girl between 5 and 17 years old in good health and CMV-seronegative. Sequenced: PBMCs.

The CDR3 corresponds to CASSPTSGGAAGETQYF. DNA sequence: TGTGCTAGCAGCCCTACTTCTGGGGGGGCAGCAGGGGAGACCCAGTACTTC. The chain uses TRBV7-7 and TRBJ2-5; a tentative D call is TRBD2 (7 bases match). CDR1 SSHAT and CDR2 FNYEAQ are derived from the germline V gene (reference sequence). Inclusive of the bounding cysteine and phenylalanine, the CDR3 is 17 residues long. The retained sequence is limited to the CDR3, 51 bases, with the frame set at the first base.